This is a list of T cell receptor beta chains from one sample in a study of T-cell memory formation after mild COVID-19. Each CDR3 protein gets one entry after TCRdb re-called the 5' RACE reads with MiXCR. The table records roughly 260,000 distinct CDR3 sequences, 16% of them present only once. Material for sequencing was PBMCs or a T cell subset sorted from them (not recorded which). Every receptor here comes from a man younger than 35 who had mild COVID-19 (a few samples of this study predate the infection). Cell type and time point are not known. CDR3s include the opening cysteine and the closing phenylalanine or tryptophan. D genes are given only for firm matches. Rows may omit the clone size; those that give it use once, few, many or a size class.

TRBJ2-5,TRBV4-2,TRBD2,few,TGTGCCAGCAGCCAAGAGGCCCTACTAGCGGGGGAACGGGAGACCCAGTACTTC,CASSQEALLAGERETQYF
TRBJ2-5,TRBV5-1,NA,few,TGCGCCAGCAGGAATAGCGGCAACGCGGAGGAGACCCAGTACTTC,CASRNSGNAEETQYF
TRBJ2-2,TRBV7-2,NA,NA,TGTGCCAGCAGCCCCCGGGGGCGGGGCCTCACCGGGGAGCTGTTTTTT,CASSPRGRGLTGELFF
TRBJ2-1,TRBV6-2/TRBV6-3,TRBD1,few,TGTGCCAGCAGTTACTCGAAGGGACAGGGGGGCCATGAGCAGTTCTTC,CASSYSKGQGGHEQFF
TRBJ1-2,TRBV25-1,TRBD1,NA,TGTGCCAGCAGTGAAAACAGGGGTGGCTACACCTTC,CASSENRGGYTF
TRBJ2-5,TRBV5-6,NA,few,TGTGCCAGCAGCTTTTGGGAACAAGAGACCCAGTACTTC,CASSFWEQETQYF
TRBJ1-1,TRBV7-2,TRBD1,few,TGTGCCAGCAGCTTAGTGGGACAGGGGGCTGAAGCTTTCTTT,CASSLVGQGAEAFF
TRBJ1-2,TRBV30,TRBD1,NA,TGTGCCTGGAGTCCCCCGGACAGGGAGGACTATGGCTACACCTTC,CAWSPPDREDYGYTF
TRBJ2-5,TRBV4-1,NA,NA,TGCGCCAGCAGCCAAGGCAATGGGGGAGGCGAGACCCAGTACTTC,CASSQGNGGGETQYF
TRBJ2-3,TRBV29-1,TRBD2,NA,TGCAGCGTTGAGGTCCTAGCGGGGGGCACAGATACGCAGTATTTT,CSVEVLAGGTDTQYF
TRBJ1-3,TRBV12-3/TRBV12-4,NA,few,TGTGCCAGCAGTTTCAGACAGGGAAACACCATATATTTT,CASSFRQGNTIYF
TRBJ1-3,TRBV5-1,TRBD1,NA,TGCGCCAGCAGTTTACAGGGGCCATTCTCTGGAAACACCATATATTTT,CASSLQGPFSGNTIYF
TRBJ1-2,TRBV12-3/TRBV12-4,NA,NA,TGTGCCAGCAGTTTTATCCGGGTTAGTGGCTACACCTTC,CASSFIRVSGYTF
TRBJ1-2,TRBV5-6,TRBD1,NA,TGTGCCAGCAGGACCGGGACAGGGGGTTCGTATGGCTACACCTTC,CASRTGTGGSYGYTF
TRBJ1-5,TRBV20-1,NA,NA,TGCAGTGTTGTACAGGGAAGTCAGCCCCAGCATTTT,CSVVQGSQPQHF
TRBJ1-1,TRBV6-1,TRBD1,few,TGTGCCAGCAGTGTATCACAGGGGGCGGGAGCTGAAGCTTTCTTT,CASSVSQGAGAEAFF
TRBJ1-4,TRBV20-1,NA,few,TGCAGTGCCCCCGAGGCCGGTCGGGGTGAAAAACTGTTTTTT,CSAPEAGRGEKLFF
TRBJ2-5,TRBV5-1,NA,few,TGCGCCAGCAGCCCCTCCCGGACGGAAGAGACCCAGTACTTC,CASSPSRTEETQYF
TRBJ1-5,TRBV5-1,NA,NA,TGCGCCCAGTGGGAGGGAGCTCATCAGCCCCAGCATTTT,CAQWEGAHQPQHF
TRBJ2-5,TRBV5-1,NA,NA,TGCGCCAGCAGCTTCTTGGGTCGGGAGACCCAGTACTTC,CASSFLGRETQYF
TRBJ2-1,TRBV18,NA,many,TGTGCCAGCTCACCTTCGTCAGGGTACAATGAGCAGTTCTTC,CASSPSSGYNEQFF
TRBJ2-1,TRBV4-1,NA,NA,TGCGCCAGCAGCCAAGATCAGGGATTATGGTCTGAGCAGTTCTTC,CASSQDQGLWSEQFF
TRBJ2-3,TRBV6-5,TRBD1,many,TGTGCCAGCAGACAGGGGTGGAGCACAGATACGCAGTATTTT,CASRQGWSTDTQYF
TRBJ2-3,TRBV20-1,TRBD2,NA,TGCAGTGCCCCAAATCTCGGACTAGCGGGGGGCACCACAGATACGCAGTATTTT,CSAPNLGLAGGTTDTQYF
TRBJ2-7,TRBV4-1,NA,NA,TGCGCCAGCAGCCAGGACCCTATCTCCTACGAGCAGTACTTC,CASSQDPISYEQYF